The rows below give T cell receptor beta chains drawn from one sample of a study of blood T cell repertoires in COVID-19. Repertoires were generated with immunoSEQ multiplex PCR, while TCRdb's copy carries only in-frame clones and drops some. The sample includes 25,000 to 35,000 clones, roughly 85% of them seen just once. Material for sequencing was peripheral blood. These receptors were collected from a human donor in a cohort sampled during active COVID-19. Both conserved end residues are part of each CDR3. A D gene is named only where the DNA matches it firmly. Size is omitted from some rows. Given values are once, few, many or a class for expanded clones.

j_gene | v_gene | d_gene | abundance | CDR3nt | CDR3aa
TRBJ2-1 | TRBV7-2 | - | - | TGTGCCAGCAGCAAGGACTACTACAATGAGCAGTTCTTC | CASSKDYYNEQFF
TRBJ2-5 | TRBV6-6 | - | - | TGTGCCAGCAGGTCCGCCCAGCAAGAGACCCAGTACTTC | CASRSAQQETQYF
TRBJ1-4 | TRBV14 | TRBD1 | few | TGTGCCAGCAGTCTCTTGGGACAGGGGGAAGAAAAACTGTTTTTT | CASSLLGQGEEKLFF
TRBJ2-7 | TRBV18 | - | - | TGTGCCAGCTCCGTAGACAGAGGCGTCGGCGAGCAGTACTTC | CASSVDRGVGEQYF
TRBJ2-5 | TRBV27 | - | - | TGTGCCAGCAGTTTATGGGCAGGGGAACGAGAGACCCAGTACTTC | CASSLWAGERETQYF
TRBJ2-1 | TRBV5-1 | TRBD2 | - | TGCGCCAGCAGCTGGACTAGCGGGGACAATGAGCAGTTCTTC | CASSWTSGDNEQFF
TRBJ2-7 | TRBV18 | TRBD1 | - | TGTGCCAGCTCACCTCTCACAGGGGGTTCCTACGAGCAGTACTTC | CASSPLTGGSYEQYF
TRBJ1-1 | TRBV9 | - | - | TGTGCCAGCAGCGTAGCGGAGGGCGAGGGAATAGACACTGAAGCTTTCTTT | CASSVAEGEGIDTEAFF
TRBJ2-7 | TRBV2 | - | - | TGTGCCAGCTCTCTCCAGCGTGCCCACGAGCAGTACTTC | CASSLQRAHEQYF
TRBJ2-3 | TRBV6-5 | - | - | TGTGCCAGCAGGGCCCCTAGCACAGATACGCAGTATTTT | CASRAPSTDTQYF
TRBJ2-7 | TRBV10-3 | TRBD1 | - | TGTGCCATCAATCCGGGACAGGGGTCCTACGAGCAGTACTTC | CAINPGQGSYEQYF
TRBJ2-1 | TRBV21-1 | - | - | TGTGCCAGCAGCAACGGACTAGCGGGAGGGAGCTCCTACAATGAGCAGTTCTTC | CASSNGLAGGSSYNEQFF
TRBJ2-7 | TRBV5-8 | TRBD1 | - | TGTGCCAGCACCTCGACAGGGAGCTCCTACGAGCAGTACTTC | CASTSTGSSYEQYF
TRBJ1-1 | TRBV7-6 | - | - | TGTGCCAGCAGCTTACTAGGACAGCAGAACACTGAAGCTTTCTTT | CASSLLGQQNTEAFF
TRBJ2-7 | TRBV5-1 | TRBD2 | - | TGCGCCAGCAGGGGGAGTAGCGGGGCCTCCTACGAGCAGTACTTC | CASRGSSGASYEQYF
TRBJ2-5 | TRBV2 | TRBD1 | - | TGTGCCAGCAGTGCACAGGGGGCAATAGTGGAGACCCAGTACTTC | CASSAQGAIVETQYF
TRBJ1-5 | TRBV5-6 | TRBD1 | - | TGTGCCAGCAGCTTGTGGGGACAGATCAATCAGCCCCAGCATTTT | CASSLWGQINQPQHF
TRBJ1-4 | TRBV5-1 | - | - | TGCGCCAGCAGCTTGTTCGTCGGGGCAACTAATGAAAAACTGTTTTTT | CASSLFVGATNEKLFF
TRBJ2-2 | TRBV6-5 | - | - | TGTGCCAGCAGTTACGCAGGGCTCTCCCACACCGGGGAGCTGTTTTTT | CASSYAGLSHTGELFF
TRBJ2-2 | TRBV28 | - | - | TGTGCCAGCAAGGGACTCCGCACCGGGGAGCTGTTTTTT | CASKGLRTGELFF
TRBJ2-7 | TRBV6-1 | - | - | TGTGCCAGCAGTGAAGGTGTGGCAGCGCCCTACGAGCAGTACTTC | CASSEGVAAPYEQYF
TRBJ2-1 | TRBV27 | - | - | TGTGCCAGCAGTTCCAGGGTAGCGGAAGGCTCCTACAATGAGCAGTTCTTC | CASSSRVAEGSYNEQFF
TRBJ2-2 | TRBV10-3 | TRBD1 | - | TGTGCCATCAAAAAGGGGGCGATGAACACCGGGGAGCTGTTTTTT | CAIKKGAMNTGELFF
TRBJ2-2 | TRBV9 | TRBD2 | - | TGTGCCAGCTTCAGCGGGGAAACCGGGGAGCTGTTTTTT | CASFSGETGELFF
TRBJ2-7 | TRBV18 | - | - | TGTGCCAGCTCACCACCGACACTCGACGAGCAGTACTTC | CASSPPTLDEQYF
TRBJ1-6 | TRBV28 | TRBD1 | - | TGTGCCAGCAGGCCGAGGGACAGAATAAATTCACCCCTCCACTTT | CASRPRDRINSPLHF
TRBJ1-2 | TRBV7-2 | TRBD1 | - | TGTGCCAGCAGCTCTCGACAGGGGTTCTATGACTACACCTTC | CASSSRQGFYDYTF